This T cell receptor beta chain was recorded in a study of metastatic and nonmetastatic thyroid tumors. On the study more broadly: Comparison of repertoires was carried out across blood and tumor or nodule tissue from malignant and benign thyroid patients.

TCRdb re-clonotyped the PCR reads via MiXCR. The sample shows 5,000 to 5,500 clones, approximately 30% of them seen only once. CDR3 length: 15 amino acids. Germline CDR1 and CDR2: LNHDA and SQIVND (reference sequence). V lost 3 bases and J lost 4; bases outside the gene matches: 5. Treatment of any kind had been given to no patient before thyroid surgery. The sequence derives from a female donor with papillary thyroid cancer or a benign thyroid nodule (not recorded which). Some clones in this sample may be carry-over from other donors' samples. The gene calls are TRBV19 and TRBJ2-1, with 8 bases identical to TRBD1. The sequenced sample was adjacent normal tissue. For the CDR3, the DNA is TGTGCCAGTAGTATGTGGCAGGGGGCATACAATGAGCAGTTCTTC. It specifies CASSMWQGAYNEQFF.